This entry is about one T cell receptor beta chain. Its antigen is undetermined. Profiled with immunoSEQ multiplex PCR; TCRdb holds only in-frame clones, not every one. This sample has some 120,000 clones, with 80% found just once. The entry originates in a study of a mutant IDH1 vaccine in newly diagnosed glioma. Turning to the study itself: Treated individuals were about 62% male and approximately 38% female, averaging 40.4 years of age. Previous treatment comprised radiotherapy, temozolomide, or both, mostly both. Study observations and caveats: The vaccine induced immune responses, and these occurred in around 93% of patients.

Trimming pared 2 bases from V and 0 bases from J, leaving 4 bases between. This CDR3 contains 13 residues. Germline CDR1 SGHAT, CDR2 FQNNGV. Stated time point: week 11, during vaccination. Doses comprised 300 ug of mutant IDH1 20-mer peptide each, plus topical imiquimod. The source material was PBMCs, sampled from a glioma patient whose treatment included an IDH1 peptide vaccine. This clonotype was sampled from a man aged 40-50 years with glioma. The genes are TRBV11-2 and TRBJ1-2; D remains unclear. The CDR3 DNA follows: TGTGCCAGCAGCTTAATGGCTAACTATGGCTACACCTTC. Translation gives CASSLMANYGYTF. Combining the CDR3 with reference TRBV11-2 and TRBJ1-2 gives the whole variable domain EAGVAQSPRYKIIEKRQSVAFWCNPISGHATLYWYQQILGQGPKLLIQFQNNGVVDDSQLPKDRFSAERLKGVDSTLKIQPAKLEDSAVYLCASSLMANYGYTFGSGTRLTVV.